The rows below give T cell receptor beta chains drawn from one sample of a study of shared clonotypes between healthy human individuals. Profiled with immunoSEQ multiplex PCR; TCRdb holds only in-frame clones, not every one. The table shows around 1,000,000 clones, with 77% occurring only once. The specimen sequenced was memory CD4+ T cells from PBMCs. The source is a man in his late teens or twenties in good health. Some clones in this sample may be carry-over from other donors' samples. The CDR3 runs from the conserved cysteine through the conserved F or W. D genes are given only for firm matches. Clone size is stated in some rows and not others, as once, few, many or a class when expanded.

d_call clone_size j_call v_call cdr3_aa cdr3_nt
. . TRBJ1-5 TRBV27 CASSLTRGRNQPQHF TGTGCCAGCAGTTTAACGAGGGGTCGGAATCAGCCCCAGCATTTT
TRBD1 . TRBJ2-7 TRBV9 CASSVGGQETYEQYF TGTGCCAGCAGCGTAGGGGGACAGGAGACCTACGAGCAGTACTTC
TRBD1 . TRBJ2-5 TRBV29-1 CSVAGTGGEETQYF TGCAGCGTGGCCGGGACAGGGGGCGAAGAGACCCAGTACTTC
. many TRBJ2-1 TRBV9 CASSPRGPHYNEQFF TGTGCCAGCAGCCCCAGGGGCCCCCACTACAATGAGCAGTTCTTC
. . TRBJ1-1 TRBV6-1 CASSGTAMNTEAFF TGTGCCAGCAGTGGTACGGCTATGAACACTGAAGCTTTCTTT
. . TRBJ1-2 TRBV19 CASSIIASGGYTF TGTGCCAGTAGTATTATTGCCTCGGGGGGCTACACCTTC
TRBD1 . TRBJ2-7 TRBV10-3 CAIRQGAGYEQYF TGTGCCATCAGGCAGGGGGCTGGATACGAGCAGTACTTC
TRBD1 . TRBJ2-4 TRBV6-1 CASSGGQGNVGNIQYF TGTGCCAGCAGTGGGGGACAGGGTAACGTGGGAAACATTCAGTACTTC
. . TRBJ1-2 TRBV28 CASSAGRGYGYTF TGTGCCAGCAGCGCTGGACGGGGCTATGGCTACACCTTC
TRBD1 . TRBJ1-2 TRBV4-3 CASSQEGQAWSGYTF TGCGCCAGCAGCCAAGAAGGACAGGCTTGGAGTGGCTACACCTTC
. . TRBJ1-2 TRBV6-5 CASSYSPGNYGYTF TGTGCCAGCAGTTACTCACCGGGGAACTATGGCTACACCTTC
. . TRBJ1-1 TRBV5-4 CASSPQGTMNTEAFF TGTGCCAGCAGCCCACAGGGAACCATGAACACTGAAGCTTTCTTT
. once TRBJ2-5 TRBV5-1 CASSLAPGETQYF TGCGCCAGCAGCTTGGCCCCCGGGGAGACCCAGTACTTC
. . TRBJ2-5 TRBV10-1 CASSDYPYGGAIQETQYF TGCGCCAGCAGTGATTATCCGTACGGGGGAGCCATCCAAGAGACCCAGTACTTC
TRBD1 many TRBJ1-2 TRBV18 CASSVYRGGYTF TGTGCCAGCTCAGTCTACAGGGGCGGCTACACCTTC
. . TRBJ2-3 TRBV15 CATSKDGDTQYF TGTGCCACCAGCAAGGACGGGGATACGCAGTATTTT
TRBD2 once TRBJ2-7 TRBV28 CASRSFGGASYEQYF TGTGCCAGCAGATCGTTCGGGGGGGCATCCTACGAGCAGTACTTC
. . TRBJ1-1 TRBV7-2 CASSLDSFATEAFF TGTGCCAGCAGCCTGGACAGTTTCGCCACTGAAGCTTTCTTT
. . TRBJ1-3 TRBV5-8 CASKYRAGNTIYF TGTGCCAGCAAGTACAGGGCTGGAAACACCATATATTTT
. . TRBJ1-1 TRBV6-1 CASSAKGGTEAFF TGTGCCAGCAGCGCGAAAGGTGGTACTGAAGCTTTCTTT
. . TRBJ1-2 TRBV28 CASSLIHVYGYTF TGTGCCAGCAGTTTGATACACGTGTATGGCTACACCTTC
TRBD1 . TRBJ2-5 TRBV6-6 CASSSPPAGGQETQYF TGTGCCAGCAGTTCGCCACCGGCAGGGGGTCAAGAGACCCAGTACTTC
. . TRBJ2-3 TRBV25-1 CASSETADTQYF TGTGCCAGCAGTGAGACAGCCGATACGCAGTATTTT
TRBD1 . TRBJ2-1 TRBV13 CASSRDREYNEQFF TGTGCCAGCAGCCGGGACAGGGAATACAATGAGCAGTTCTTC
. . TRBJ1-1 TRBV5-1 CASSFRGLNTEAFF TGCGCCAGCAGCTTTAGAGGGCTTAACACTGAAGCTTTCTTT
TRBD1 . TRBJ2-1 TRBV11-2 CASSADRNPYNEQFF TGTGCCAGCAGCGCGGACAGGAATCCCTACAATGAGCAGTTCTTC
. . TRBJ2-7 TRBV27 CASSLDPGGAYEQYF TGTGCCAGCAGTTTAGATCCAGGGGGGGCCTACGAGCAGTACTTC
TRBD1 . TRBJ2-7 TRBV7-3 CASSRDRASDEQYF TGTGCCAGCAGCCGGGACAGGGCTAGCGACGAGCAGTACTTC
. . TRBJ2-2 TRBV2 CASSGGFGTGELFF TGTGCCAGCAGTGGGGGGTTTGGCACCGGGGAGCTGTTTTTT
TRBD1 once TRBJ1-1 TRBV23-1 CASSQSARQGNTEAFF TGCGCCAGCAGTCAATCCGCGAGACAGGGAAACACTGAAGCTTTCTTT
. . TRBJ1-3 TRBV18 CASSPGPPNTIYF TGTGCCAGCTCACCGGGACCGCCGAACACCATATATTTT
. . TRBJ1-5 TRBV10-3 CAISDRERIGPLNQPQHF TGTGCCATCAGTGATCGCGAAAGGATAGGACCCCTCAATCAGCCCCAGCATTTT
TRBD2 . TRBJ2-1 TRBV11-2 CASSSSGRAVHNEQFF TGTGCCAGCAGTAGTAGCGGGAGGGCCGTCCACAATGAGCAGTTCTTC
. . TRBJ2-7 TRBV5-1 CASSSDGWSYEQYF TGCGCCAGCAGCTCGGACGGGTGGTCCTACGAGCAGTACTTC
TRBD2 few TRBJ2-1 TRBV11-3 CASSLGASGTRQFF TGTGCCAGCAGCTTAGGTGCTAGCGGGACCAGGCAGTTCTTC
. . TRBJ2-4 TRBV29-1 CSVGGGNIQYF TGCAGCGTTGGAGGCGGAAACATTCAGTACTTC